The next 11 T cell receptor beta chains were all read from a single sample in a study of blood T cell repertoires in COVID-19. TCRdb keeps only in-frame clones here, not all; method: immunoSEQ multiplex PCR. The sample yields about 150,000 clones, approximately 85% seen once. The sequenced material came from peripheral blood. Source of these receptors: a woman aged 55-70 years with COVID-19, enrolled during active disease.

V and J are TRBV18 and TRBJ1-6; TRBD1 matches at 7 bases. The V gene's germline CDR1 is KGHSH and CDR2 LQKENI. Trimming removed 2 bases from V and 8 bases from J; junction bases left unmatched: 6. The CDR3 contains 15 residues. The CDR3 reads CASSPLQGLDSPLHF. CDR3 nucleotide sequence: TGTGCCAGCTCACCATTACAGGGGCTGGATTCACCCCTCCACTTT.

The rearrangement joins TRBV15 to TRBJ2-1, with 10 bases that match TRBD2. CDR1 LNHNV and CDR2 YYDKDF come from the germline V gene (reference sequence). V was clipped by 3 bases and J by 4 bases; unmatched bases: 6. The CDR3 has 16 amino acids. CDR3 protein: CATSRRGTSAYNEQFF. The CDR3, as DNA: TGTGCCACCAGCAGGAGGGGGACTAGCGCGTACAATGAGCAGTTCTTC.

This sequence joins TRBV6-5 and TRBJ1-1; D possibly corresponds to TRBD1 (5 bases). Per germline, CDR1 MNHEY and CDR2 SVGAGI. The CDR3 covers 14 residues. V was cut by 5 bases and J by 1 base, with 11 bases left in between. The CDR3 DNA reads as TGTGCCAGCAGTACCCCCGACAGGAACACTGAAGCTTTCTTT. Its protein product is CASSTPDRNTEAFF.

The CDR3 DNA reads as TGCAGCGTTGGAGGCGCGAATCAGCCCCAGCATTTT. It encodes CSVGGANQPQHF. This sequence joins TRBV29-1 and TRBJ1-5; D remains ambiguous. Trimming removed 4 bases from V and 4 bases from J, with 8 bases in between. Germline V gene lookup returns CDR1 SQVTM and CDR2 ANQGSEA. This CDR3 comprises 12 residues.

Comments on this clone: Within the sample, other DNA sequences also encode this same CDR3. The CDR3 loop reads CASSLDSGQGNEQFF. As DNA, the CDR3 is TGCGCCAGCAGCTTGGATAGCGGCCAGGGAAATGAGCAGTTCTTC. This chain links TRBV5-1 with TRBJ2-1; weak D call: TRBD2 (6 bases). The CDR3 totals 15 residues. Trimming cost V 0 bases and J 7 bases, with 14 bases left between them. The germline CDR1 and CDR2 sequences are SGHRS and YFSETQ.

The gene calls are TRBV2 and TRBJ2-7; 7 bases map to TRBD1. CDR1 is SNHLY, CDR2 FYNNEI, per germline. V lost 6 bases, J lost 1 base, and 9 bases stayed unmatched. There are 15 residues in the CDR3. CDR3 residues: CASRGLGDRSYEQYF. Here the CDR3 DNA reads TGTGCCAGCAGAGGGCTGGGGGACAGATCCTACGAGCAGTACTTC.

In its sample, this clone was seen once. CDR3 sequence (DNA): TGTGCCAGCAGCTTAGTCGCGGGAGGGGAGCTGTTTTTT. Protein product: CASSLVAGGELFF. The chain recombines TRBV7-6 with TRBJ2-2; weak D call: TRBD2 (6 bases). The V and J ends lost 1 base and 8 bases respectively, with 8 bases between them. Germline loops: CDR1 SGHVS, CDR2 FNYEAQ. CDR3 length: 13 amino acids.

About this clone: A junction boundary mismatches the germline segment, possibly from a read error. CDR3 protein: CASGLAGEGNEQFF. The CDR3 nucleotides are TGCGCCAGCGGCTTAGCGGGAGAGGGCAATGAGCAGTTCTTC. The V and J genes are TRBV5-1 and TRBJ2-1, with 9 nucleotides matching TRBD2. CDR1 and CDR2 from the germline V gene are SGHRS and YFSETQ. The CDR3 runs 14 residues.

This clone was counted once. Different DNA sequences within this sample yield the same CDR3. This rearrangement joins TRBV19 to TRBJ1-1, with D tentatively TRBD1 (5 bases). The V and J ends lost 9 bases and 1 base respectively, with 12 bases between them. The germline V gene encodes CDR1 LNHDA and CDR2 SQIVND (reference sequence). This CDR3 is 13 amino acids long. The CDR3 here is CASSIRGNTEAFF. The CDR3 DNA reads TGTGCCAGCTCAATAAGGGGGAACACTGAAGCTTTCTTT.

The chain links TRBV9 to TRBJ2-3; D is perhaps TRBD2 (7 bases). The germline V and J ends were trimmed by 3 bases and 3 bases, with 17 bases remaining between them. This CDR3 contains 16 residues. The V gene's germline CDR1 is SGDLS and CDR2 YYNGEE. The CDR3 coding sequence is TGTGCCAGCAGCGCAGTGGGGGGGCTGGGGACAGATACGCAGTATTTT. Protein sequence: CASSAVGGLGTDTQYF.

This chain links TRBV27 with TRBJ2-2, with D possibly matching TRBD1 (6 bases). The V end was cut by 8 bases, the J end by 0 bases, with 10 bases between. The CDR3 has 14 amino acids. Germline CDR1 and CDR2: MNHEY and SMNVEV (reference sequence). The CDR3 DNA follows: TGTGCCAGCGGCACAGGGACGAACACCGGGGAGCTGTTTTTT. Protein product: CASGTGTNTGELFF.